Sequencing of this TCR beta chain was carried out in a study of Graves' ophthalmopathy and Graves' hyperthyroidism. CDR3 regions of TCR beta were amplified from RNA transcripts. Scientists carried out first-round RT-PCR using HTBI primers and then a second-round multiplex PCR. TCRdb reprocessed the multiplex PCR reads with MiXCR, giving one entry per CDR3 protein. The sample lists about half a million distinct CDR3 sequences; approximately 15% were seen once. This clonotype was counted at least ten times. Orbital computed tomography, together with clinical symptoms, serum thyroxine, TRAb and thyroid ultrasound, was used for diagnosis. The CDR3 has 14 amino acids. Looked up from germline, CDR1 is MGHRA and CDR2 is YSYEKL. Trimming cost V 0 bases and J 3 bases, with 8 bases left between them.

The chain couples TRBV4-1 to TRBJ1-1; D uncertain. Specimen: blood. The sequence was collected from a woman younger than 45 with Graves' ophthalmopathy. The CDR3 DNA reads TGCGCCAGCAGCCAAGATATCAGTTACACTGAAGCTTTCTTT. It is translated as CASSQDISYTEAFF.